These T cell receptor beta chains were read from a single sample in a study of beta chain features in type 1 diabetes. Profiling relied on immunoSEQ multiplex PCR, and the TCRdb table lists in-frame clones only, not all of them. This table holds 430,000 or so clones, about an eighth found once. Sequencing was performed on naive CD4+ T cells from blood. Every receptor here comes from a woman aged 18-29 years in good health. CDR3s include the opening cysteine and the closing phenylalanine or tryptophan. The order of the fields is V gene, clone size, D gene, J gene, CDR3 DNA, CDR3 protein. A D gene is named only where the DNA matches it firmly. Expanded clones get a size class; other rows say once, few or many, or leave the size out.

v_call: TRBV5-1
clone_size: NA
d_call: TRBD2
j_call: TRBJ2-3
cdr3_nt: TGCGCCAGCAGCGCCGGGACTAGGGATACGCAGTATTTT
cdr3_aa: CASSAGTRDTQYF

v_call: TRBV20-1
clone_size: NA
d_call: TRBD2
j_call: TRBJ2-5
cdr3_nt: TGCAGTGCTGGGCCGCGGGAGGCCCAGTACTTC
cdr3_aa: CSAGPREAQYF

v_call: TRBV6-5
clone_size: NA
d_call: NA
j_call: TRBJ2-7
cdr3_nt: TGTGCCAGCAGCCCTCCGTCGTGGGTAAGGTACTTC
cdr3_aa: CASSPPSWVRYF

v_call: TRBV25-1
clone_size: NA
d_call: TRBD1
j_call: TRBJ1-2
cdr3_nt: TGTGCCAGCCGCCGAGCAGGGGGCGGCTATGGCTACACCTTC
cdr3_aa: CASRRAGGGYGYTF

v_call: TRBV30
clone_size: many
d_call: TRBD1
j_call: TRBJ1-2
cdr3_nt: TGTGCCTGGCAGGGGGCAGGGACTAACTATGGCTACACCTTC
cdr3_aa: CAWQGAGTNYGYTF

v_call: TRBV28
clone_size: NA
d_call: NA
j_call: TRBJ1-2
cdr3_nt: TGTGCCAGGCAGGACTATGGCTACACCTTC
cdr3_aa: CARQDYGYTF

v_call: TRBV20-1
clone_size: few
d_call: NA
j_call: TRBJ2-4
cdr3_nt: TGCAGTGCTTCTAAATCAAACATTCAGTACTTC
cdr3_aa: CSASKSNIQYF

v_call: TRBV6-6
clone_size: NA
d_call: NA
j_call: TRBJ2-3
cdr3_nt: TGTGCCAGCAGTTCCCTAGAAGCAGGCACAGATACGCAGTATTTT
cdr3_aa: CASSSLEAGTDTQYF

v_call: TRBV5-1
clone_size: few
d_call: NA
j_call: TRBJ2-5
cdr3_nt: TGCGCCAGCAGCTTGGGGGGCGTTCAAGAGACCCAGTACTTC
cdr3_aa: CASSLGGVQETQYF

v_call: TRBV4-1
clone_size: few
d_call: NA
j_call: TRBJ2-1
cdr3_nt: TGCGCCAGCAGGCGCGCTATTACAGGGATCTATAATGAGCAGTTCTTC
cdr3_aa: CASRRAITGIYNEQFF

v_call: TRBV29-1
clone_size: few
d_call: NA
j_call: TRBJ2-3
cdr3_nt: TGCAGCGCGAATCCCAGAGGCACAGATACGCAGTATTTT
cdr3_aa: CSANPRGTDTQYF

v_call: TRBV7-9
clone_size: NA
d_call: NA
j_call: TRBJ2-7
cdr3_nt: TGTGCCAGCAGCTTAGTCCCCTGGGGGGGGCTCTACGAGCAGTACTTC
cdr3_aa: CASSLVPWGGLYEQYF

v_call: TRBV29-1
clone_size: NA
d_call: NA
j_call: TRBJ1-2
cdr3_nt: TGCAGCGTTGGAGGGACCGATTATGGCTACACCTTC
cdr3_aa: CSVGGTDYGYTF

v_call: TRBV5-1
clone_size: NA
d_call: TRBD1
j_call: TRBJ2-3
cdr3_nt: TGCGCCAGCAGCCGGGACAGGGACACAGATACGCAGTATTTT
cdr3_aa: CASSRDRDTDTQYF

v_call: TRBV9
clone_size: few
d_call: NA
j_call: TRBJ2-2
cdr3_nt: TGTGCCAGCGCAACAGAGGCTACCGCCTACACCGGGGAGCTGTTTTTT
cdr3_aa: CASATEATAYTGELFF

v_call: TRBV5-4
clone_size: NA
d_call: NA
j_call: TRBJ2-5
cdr3_nt: TGTGCCAGCAGCTTGGGACAGTACCAAGAGACCCAGTACTTC
cdr3_aa: CASSLGQYQETQYF

v_call: TRBV2
clone_size: NA
d_call: TRBD2
j_call: TRBJ2-3
cdr3_nt: TGTGCCAGCACAGGGTCTAGCGGGGGCCCTAGCACAGATACGCAGTATTTT
cdr3_aa: CASTGSSGGPSTDTQYF

v_call: TRBV7-3
clone_size: few
d_call: NA
j_call: TRBJ2-3
cdr3_nt: TGTGCCAGCAGCTCCGAGCGCTTAGATTCGCAGTATTTT
cdr3_aa: CASSSERLDSQYF

v_call: TRBV7-8
clone_size: NA
d_call: TRBD1
j_call: TRBJ2-1
cdr3_nt: TGTGCCAGCAGCCCTCGGGCGGGACAGGGGTTCTCCAATGAGCAGTTCTTC
cdr3_aa: CASSPRAGQGFSNEQFF

v_call: TRBV29-1
clone_size: NA
d_call: NA
j_call: TRBJ1-1
cdr3_nt: TGCAGCGTGCGAGTCGGGACATTGAACACTGAAGCTTTCTTT
cdr3_aa: CSVRVGTLNTEAFF

v_call: TRBV5-1
clone_size: NA
d_call: NA
j_call: TRBJ1-3
cdr3_nt: TGCGCCAGCAGCTTGGGTGCAGGGACGGGCGGAAACACCATATATTTT
cdr3_aa: CASSLGAGTGGNTIYF

v_call: TRBV13
clone_size: NA
d_call: TRBD2
j_call: TRBJ2-1
cdr3_nt: TGTGCCAGCAGCTTACGACTAGCGGGAGGAAATGAGCAGTTCTTC
cdr3_aa: CASSLRLAGGNEQFF

v_call: TRBV7-3
clone_size: NA
d_call: NA
j_call: TRBJ2-1
cdr3_nt: TGTGCCAGCAGCTTAGCCGGGGCGGCGATTTACAATGAGCAGTTCTTC
cdr3_aa: CASSLAGAAIYNEQFF

v_call: TRBV6-5
clone_size: NA
d_call: NA
j_call: TRBJ2-5
cdr3_nt: TGTGCCAGCAGTTACGTCGGTGAGACCCAGTACTTC
cdr3_aa: CASSYVGETQYF

v_call: TRBV4-1
clone_size: NA
d_call: NA
j_call: TRBJ1-1
cdr3_nt: TGCGCCAGCAGCCAACCGACAGCGAACACTGAAGCTTTCTTT
cdr3_aa: CASSQPTANTEAFF

v_call: TRBV29-1
clone_size: few
d_call: TRBD1
j_call: TRBJ2-7
cdr3_nt: TGCAGCGCCAGACAGGGGGCCACCAGCGAGCAGTACTTC
cdr3_aa: CSARQGATSEQYF

v_call: TRBV4-2
clone_size: few
d_call: NA
j_call: TRBJ1-2
cdr3_nt: TGTGCCAGCAGCCAAGAACCCGGGATTACCTATGGCTACACCTTC
cdr3_aa: CASSQEPGITYGYTF